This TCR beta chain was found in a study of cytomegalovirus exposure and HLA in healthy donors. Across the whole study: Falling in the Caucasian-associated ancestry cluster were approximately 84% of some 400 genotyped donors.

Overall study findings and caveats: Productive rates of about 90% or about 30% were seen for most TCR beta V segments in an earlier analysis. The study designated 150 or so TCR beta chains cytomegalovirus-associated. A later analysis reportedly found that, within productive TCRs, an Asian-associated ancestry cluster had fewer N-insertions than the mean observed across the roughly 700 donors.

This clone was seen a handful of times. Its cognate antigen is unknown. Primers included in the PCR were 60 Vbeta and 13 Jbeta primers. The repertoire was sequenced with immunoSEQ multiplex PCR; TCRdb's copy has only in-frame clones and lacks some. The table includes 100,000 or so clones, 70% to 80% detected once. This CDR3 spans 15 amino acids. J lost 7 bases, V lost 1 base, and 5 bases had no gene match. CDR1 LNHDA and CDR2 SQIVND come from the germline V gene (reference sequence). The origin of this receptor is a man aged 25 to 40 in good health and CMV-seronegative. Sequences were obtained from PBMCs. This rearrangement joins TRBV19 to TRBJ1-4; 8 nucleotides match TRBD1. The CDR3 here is CASSIVWTGIEKLFF. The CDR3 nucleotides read TGTGCCAGTAGTATAGTGTGGACAGGGATTGAAAAACTGTTTTTT.